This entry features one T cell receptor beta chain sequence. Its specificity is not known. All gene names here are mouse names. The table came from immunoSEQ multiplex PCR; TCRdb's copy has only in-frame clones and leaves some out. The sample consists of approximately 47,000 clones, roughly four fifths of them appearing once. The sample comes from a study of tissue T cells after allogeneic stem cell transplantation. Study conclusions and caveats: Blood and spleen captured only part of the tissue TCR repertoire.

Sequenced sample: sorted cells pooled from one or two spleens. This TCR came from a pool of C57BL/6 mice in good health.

Incomplete CDR3 DNA: TGTGCCAGCAGTTTCTACAGGGGCAACCAGGCTCCGCTT. Its protein product is CASSFYRGNQAPL. The full CDR3 sequence reads CASSFYRGNQAPLF. This chain links TRBV15 with TRBJ1-5; 7 positions match TRBD1. The missing CDR3 end, 1 residue past where the read stops, is filled in from the germline J gene. Germline V gives CDR1 SGHND, CDR2 FRSKSL. V trimming: 3 bases; J trimming: 3 bases; junction bases outside the gene matches: 2. The CDR3 has 14 amino acids.